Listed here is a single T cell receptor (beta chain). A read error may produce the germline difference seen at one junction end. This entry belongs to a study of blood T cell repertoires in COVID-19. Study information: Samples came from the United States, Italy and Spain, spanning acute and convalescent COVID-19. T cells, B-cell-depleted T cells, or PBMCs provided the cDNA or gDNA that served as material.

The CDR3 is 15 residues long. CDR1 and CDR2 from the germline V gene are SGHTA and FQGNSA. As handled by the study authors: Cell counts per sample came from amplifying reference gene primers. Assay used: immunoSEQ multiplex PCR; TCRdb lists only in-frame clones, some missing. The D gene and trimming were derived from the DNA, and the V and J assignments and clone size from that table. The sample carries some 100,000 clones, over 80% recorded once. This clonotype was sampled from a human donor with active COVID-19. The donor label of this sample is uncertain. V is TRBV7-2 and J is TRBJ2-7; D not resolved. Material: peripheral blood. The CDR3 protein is CASSLAAFSSSEQYF. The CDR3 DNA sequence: TGTGCCAGCAGCTTGGCAGCGTTCTCCTCCTCCGAGCAGTACTTC. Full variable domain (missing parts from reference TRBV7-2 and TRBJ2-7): GAGVSQSPSNKVTEKGKDVELRCDPISGHTALYWYRQSLGQGLEFLIYFQGNSAPDKSGLPSDRFSAERTGGSVSTLTIQRTQQEDSAVYLCASSLAAFSSSEQYFGPGTRLTVT.